These 24 T cell receptor beta chains were all obtained from the same sample, sequenced in a study of spatial heterogeneity in lung cancer. MiXCR was run by TCRdb on the 5' RACE reads, yielding one entry per CDR3 protein. The data show 4,900 or so distinct CDR3 sequences, around 7.7% seen once. The study, taken as a whole, reports: Tumors with more nonsynonymous mutations had more expanded intratumoral alpha and beta TCRs.

No antigen has been identified for these receptors. Sample time point: sample taken at primary tumor resection. This material consisted of lung tumor tissue, taken at surgery. All receptors come from a female donor with early-stage non-small cell lung cancer.

This clonotype occurred many times. This chain connects TRBV20-1 to TRBJ2-7, with 8 nucleotides matching TRBD2. Germline values: CDR1 DFQATT, CDR2 SNEGSKA (reference sequence). V lost 5 bases to trimming and J lost 2 bases; unmatched junction nucleotides: 5. The CDR3 totals 13 residues. CDR3 amino acids: CSAPNSGTYEQYF. The CDR3 nucleotides read TGCAGTGCTCCGAATAGCGGGACCTACGAGCAGTACTTC.

This clonotype is medium-sized (0.01 to 0.1%) by share. The chain couples TRBV6-2 or TRBV6-3 to TRBJ2-7, with D possibly being TRBD2 (6 bases). The CDR3 length is 13 residues. The germline gives CDR1 MNHEY, CDR2 SVGEGT. V was cut by 6 bases and J by 4 bases, with 13 bases left in between. In nucleotides, the CDR3 is TGTGCCAGCAGGCCGTTGGGAGGATACGAGCAGTACTTC. Its protein product is CASRPLGGYEQYF.

This clonotype has just a few counts. The rearrangement uses TRBV20-1 and TRBJ1-5; TRBD1 might be the D (6 bases). CDR1 is DFQATT, CDR2 SNEGSKA, per germline (reference sequence). The CDR3 has 14 residues. V lost 3 bases and J lost 1, with 10 bases in between. The CDR3 DNA follows: TGCAGTGCTAGCGGACAGTTCAGCAATCAGCCCCAGCATTTT. Residues: CSASGQFSNQPQHF.

This clonotype is labeled as medium-sized. The chain links TRBV20-1 to TRBJ2-7; perhaps TRBD2 as D (7 bases). Trimming left V 5 bases short and J 6 bases short, with 8 bases between. The CDR3 contains 10 residues. Germline assignment: CDR1 DFQATT and CDR2 SNEGSKA (reference sequence). The CDR3: CSAGGAEQYV. CDR3 nucleotides: TGCAGTGCTGGGGGGGCCGAGCAGTACGTC.

In its sample, this clonotype ranks as large. V is TRBV7-9 and J is TRBJ1-1; 8 bases match TRBD1. Germline lookup yields CDR1 SEHNR and CDR2 FQNEAQ (reference sequence). The CDR3 is made up of 13 amino acids. The trim removed 5 bases at V and 5 bases at J, leaving 4 bases unmatched. DNA for the CDR3: TGTGCCAGCAGCCCTCGACAGGGGACTGAAGCTTTCTTT. This gives the protein CASSPRQGTEAFF.

By share of the sample, this clonotype is medium-sized (0.01 to 0.1%). The chain has TRBV14 and TRBJ2-6; D possibly corresponds to TRBD2 (5 bases). Deletions cut 5 bases from V and 0 bases from J, with 8 bases between. CDR3 length: 15 residues. The germline gives CDR1 SGHDN, CDR2 FVKESK. CDR3 in DNA: TGTGCCAGCAGCGCCCGGGACTCTGGGGCCAACGTCCTGACTTTC. Translation: CASSARDSGANVLTF. Based on the CDR3 plus reference TRBV14 and TRBJ2-6, the full variable domain is EAGVTQFPSHSVIEKGQTVTLRCDPISGHDNLYWYRRVMGKEIKFLLHFVKESKQDESGMPNNRFLAERTGGTYSTLKVQPAELEDSGVYFCASSARDSGANVLTFGAGSRLTVL.

This clonotype appeared many times. The chain is built from TRBV28 and TRBJ2-7; D possibly corresponds to TRBD1 (7 bases). The germline gives CDR1 MDHEN, CDR2 SYDVKM. The CDR3 sequence is 15 residues long. Trimming stripped 6 bases from V and 5 bases from J, with 20 bases between. For the CDR3, the DNA is TGTGCCAGCAGGGGACAGCTAGCGCGGTGGGACGAGCAGTACTTC. Amino acids: CASRGQLARWDEQYF.

Relative to its sample, this clonotype is medium-sized. The chain is built from TRBV7-3 and TRBJ1-1; perhaps TRBD1 as D (6 bases). This CDR3 is built from 13 residues. Trimming pared 4 bases from V and 1 base from J, leaving 7 bases between. Germline V gene data show CDR1 as SGHTA and CDR2 as FQGTGA. DNA for the CDR3: TGTGCCAGCAGCTCGACAGGGAACACTGAAGCTTTCTTT. It specifies CASSSTGNTEAFF.

This clonotype showed up many times. The V gene is TRBV6-6, the J gene TRBJ1-1, with 7 bases that match TRBD1. From germline, CDR1 is MNHNY and CDR2 SVGAGI (reference sequence). With 5 bases clipped from V and 3 bases from J, the junction kept 6 bases outside the gene matches. This CDR3 contains 14 residues. Here the CDR3 reads CASSPTGKDTEAFF. DNA of the CDR3: TGTGCCAGCAGTCCGACAGGGAAGGACACTGAAGCTTTCTTT.

Within the sample, this clonotype is medium-sized. The gene calls are TRBV15 and TRBJ1-5, with D possibly matching TRBD1 (6 bases). With 2 bases removed from V and 4 bases from J, the gap between germline ends came to 9 bases. The CDR3 loop spans 14 amino acids. Germline assignment: CDR1 LNHNV and CDR2 YYDKDF (reference sequence). The CDR3: CATSRLGGNQPQHF. CDR3 DNA: TGTGCCACCAGCAGATTAGGGGGGAATCAGCCCCAGCATTTT.

This clonotype was observed at least ten times. V is TRBV5-1 and J is TRBJ2-1, with 11 bases matching TRBD2. Germline V lookup: CDR1 SGHRS, CDR2 YFSETQ. The CDR3 has 16 residues. V was pared by 0 bases and J by 13 bases, with 12 bases of the junction left unmatched. The CDR3 loop reads CASSLVLAGASFEQFF. CDR3 nucleotide sequence: TGCGCCAGCAGCTTGGTACTAGCGGGGGCCTCGTTTGAACAGTTCTTC.

This clonotype was detected a few times. This chain uses TRBV29-1 with TRBJ2-3; TRBD1 might be the D (5 bases). Trimming cost V 8 bases and J 7 bases, with 13 bases left between them. From germline, CDR1 is SQVTM and CDR2 ANQGSEA. CDR3 length equals 11 residues. The CDR3 sequence is CSPRQSNTQYF. Written as DNA, the CDR3 is TGCAGCCCCCGACAGTCCAATACGCAGTATTTT.

This clonotype was counted at least ten times. The CDR3 nucleotides read TGTGCCAGCAGCTTAAAGGAGCGCCAGGCGGCGGCGGCCCAGCATTTT. This codes for CASSLKERQAAAAQHF. The chain has TRBV7-8 and TRBJ1-5; the D is unclear. Germline V gene data show CDR1 as SGHVS and CDR2 as FQNEAQ. The CDR3 runs to 16 residues. V lost 2 bases to trimming and J lost 11 bases, with 22 bases between them.

This clonotype was picked up many times. The chain couples TRBV28 to TRBJ2-5, with 9 bases aligning to TRBD1. CDR1 and CDR2 (germline): MDHEN, SYDVKM. The CDR3 totals 14 residues. Germline trimming cut 7 bases from V and 7 bases from J; bases unmatched to any gene: 10. DNA for the CDR3: TGTGCCAGCATCCTCCGGGACAGGGACGGGACCCAGTACTTC. Translation gives CASILRDRDGTQYF. Using reference TRBV28 and TRBJ2-5 for the parts outside the CDR3, the full variable domain is DVKVTQSSRYLVKRTGEKVFLECVQDMDHENMFWYRQDPGLGLRLIYFSYDVKMKEKGDIPEGYSVSREKKERFSLILESASTNQTSMYLCASILRDRDGTQYFGPGTRLLVL.

This clonotype was observed many times. CDR3 amino acids: CASSFLSGTDTQYF. In nucleotides, the CDR3 is TGTGCCAGCAGTTTTCTCAGCGGCACAGATACGCAGTATTTT. The chain carries TRBV28 and TRBJ2-3; no firm D call. Germline V CDR1 and CDR2: MDHEN, SYDVKM. V was pared by 3 bases and J by 1 base, with 8 bases between. The CDR3 is 14 amino acids.

This clonotype was seen ten or more times. V gene TRBV19 combines with J gene TRBJ1-1; D not certain. Germline CDR1 is LNHDA and CDR2 is SQIVND (reference sequence). V lost 4 bases, J lost 3 bases, and 9 bases lay in between. The CDR3 covers 13 residues. The CDR3 DNA reads TGTGCCAGTAGTAGTAAGGGAGACACTGAAGCTTTCTTT. It encodes CASSSKGDTEAFF.

The chain recombines TRBV18 with TRBJ1-2; D ambiguous. The CDR3 is made up of 12 amino acids. Germline lookup yields CDR1 KGHSH and CDR2 LQKENI. Trimming took off 2 bases at V and 4 bases at J, with 5 bases between the two ends. CDR3 in DNA: TGTGCCAGCTCACCAGAGGGCTATGGCTACACCTTC. It encodes CASSPEGYGYTF.

This clonotype was counted at least ten times. This chain joins TRBV10-3 and TRBJ2-4, with a weak D call TRBD2 (5 bases). V was clipped by 4 bases and J by 0 bases, with 13 bases between them. The germline V gene encodes CDR1 ENHRY and CDR2 SYGVKD. The CDR3 extends over 16 amino acids. The CDR3 reads CAISVGAEVAKNIQYF. The CDR3 DNA reads as TGTGCCATCAGTGTGGGAGCGGAGGTAGCCAAAAACATTCAGTACTTC.

The table lists this clonotype with many counts. The chain couples TRBV7-2 to TRBJ2-1; 12 positions agree with TRBD2. Trimming took 2 bases from V and 9 from J; bases not matched to a gene: 5. Per germline, CDR1 SGHTA and CDR2 FQGNSA. This CDR3 contains 15 residues. The CDR3 sequence is CASSLTPSGRVEQFF. The CDR3 bases are TGTGCCAGCAGCTTAACGCCTAGCGGGAGGGTTGAGCAGTTCTTC.

CDR3 in DNA: TGTGCCAGCAGTTACTCCCAGTGGGGGGGAAGGTACAATGAGCAGTTCTTC. It translates to CASSYSQWGGRYNEQFF. The J gene is TRBJ2-1, the V gene TRBV6-5; 7 bases line up with TRBD2. Germline V gene data show CDR1 as MNHEY and CDR2 as SVGAGI. CDR3 length: 17 amino acids. The trim removed 0 bases at V and 4 bases at J, leaving 9 bases unmatched.

The table lists this clonotype with many counts. The genes are TRBV11-3 and TRBJ2-1; D not resolved. CDR3 length equals 15 residues. Trimming removed 2 bases from V and 4 bases from J, with 12 bases in between. Germline V lookup: CDR1 SGHNT, CDR2 YENEEA. The CDR3 reads CASSLFGSGYNEQFF. In DNA form, the CDR3 reads TGTGCCAGCAGCTTATTCGGAAGTGGATACAATGAGCAGTTCTTC.

At least ten counts were recorded for this clonotype. The rearrangement uses TRBV25-1 and TRBJ1-6, with unresolved D. The V end was cut by 7 bases, the J end by 4 bases, with 11 bases between. Germline CDR1 and CDR2: MGHDK and SYGVNS. The CDR3 extends over 14 amino acids. CDR3: CASTGHPYNSPLHF. CDR3 DNA sequence: TGTGCCAGCACAGGTCATCCTTATAATTCACCCCTCCACTTT.

CDR3 in DNA: TGCGCCAGCAGCTTGGAAGCCTACGGCGACGAGCAGTACTTC. This translates into CASSLEAYGDEQYF. The chain carries TRBV5-1 and TRBJ2-7; D not resolved. V was shortened by 0 bases and J by 5 bases, with 12 bases between the two germline ends. CDR1 is SGHRS and CDR2 is YFSETQ in the germline V gene. CDR3 length: 14 residues.

This clonotype was found many times. The J gene is TRBJ2-7, the V gene TRBV7-8; 12 nucleotides match TRBD2. Germline-derived CDR1 and CDR2 are SGHVS and FQNEAQ. The CDR3 covers 15 residues. The V gene end was trimmed by 3 bases and the J gene end by 6 bases; junction bases not matched to a gene: 6. The DNA of the CDR3 is TGTGCCAGCAGCTTTTGGACTAGCGGGGTCTCCGAGCAGTACGTC. It is translated as CASSFWTSGVSEQYV.